Listed below are T cell receptor beta chains from one sample, sequenced in a study of lung T cells in sarcoidosis with Löfgren's syndrome. TCRdb re-analysed the reads in MiXCR, keeping a single row per CDR3 protein. Here the sample spans 8,500 to 9,500 distinct CDR3 sequences, over 20% being singletons. The source material was CD4+ T cells from bronchoalveolar lavage fluid. The receptors stem from a human donor with sarcoidosis (Löfgren's syndrome or another form), or a control subject (not recorded which). Each CDR3 is given with its conserved first and last residue. Fields, in order: clone size, D gene, V gene, J gene, CDR3 DNA, CDR3 protein. The D gene is left open where the match is weak. Expanded clones are given a class, and other clones once, few, many or no size at all.

few,TRBD1,TRBV2,TRBJ1-1,TGTGCCAGCAGTGACCCGACAGGGGGCTTGAACACTGAAGCTTTCTTT,CASSDPTGGLNTEAFF
few,TRBD1,TRBV2,TRBJ2-7,TGTGCCAGCAGAGAATTTGACAGGGGGCAGGGCGAGCAGTACTTC,CASREFDRGQGEQYF
medium-sized,NA,TRBV4-1,TRBJ2-3,TGCGCCAGCAGCCGTGGTAGCGCGACAGATACGCAGTATTTT,CASSRGSATDTQYF
medium-sized,TRBD2,TRBV10-3,TRBJ2-3,TGTGCCATCAGTGACCCTAGCGGGGGGCCAGATACGCAGTATTTT,CAISDPSGGPDTQYF
many,NA,TRBV5-1,TRBJ1-2,TGCGCCAGCAGCCCGGACGGAAATGTACTCACCTTC,CASSPDGNVLTF
many,NA,TRBV6-2/TRBV6-3,TRBJ1-5,TGTGCCAGCAGTTACATGGGAAATCAGCCCCAGCATTTT,CASSYMGNQPQHF
many,NA,TRBV2,TRBJ2-7,TGTGCCAGCCTCGTGCTGAGCTCCTACGAGCAGTACTTC,CASLVLSSYEQYF
NA,TRBD2,TRBV11-3,TRBJ2-1,TGTGCCAGCAGCTTAGGGGGGAGGGGCTCGGGCAATGAGCAGTTCTTC,CASSLGGRGSGNEQFF
many,TRBD1,TRBV7-2,TRBJ1-3,TGTGCCAGCAGCTTCAGGGGGCCCTCTGGAAACACCATATATTTT,CASSFRGPSGNTIYF
many,NA,TRBV2,TRBJ1-5,TGTGCCAGCAGTCAGGAGGACGTAGACAATCAGCCCCAGCATTTT,CASSQEDVDNQPQHF
many,NA,TRBV12-3/TRBV12-4,TRBJ2-3,TGTGCCAGCAGTAGGCGTGATACGCAGTATTTT,CASSRRDTQYF
NA,NA,TRBV2,TRBJ2-1,TGTGCCAGCAGGGCCGGGACAGCGTCCGGGGGGCAGTTCTTC,CASRAGTASGGQFF
medium-sized,NA,TRBV7-9,TRBJ1-1,TGTGCCAGCAGCTTAGGGCAGTTGAACACTGAAGCTTTCTTT,CASSLGQLNTEAFF
many,NA,TRBV6-2/TRBV6-3,TRBJ2-7,TGTGCCAGCAGTTACTTTGTATCCTACGAGCAGTACTTC,CASSYFVSYEQYF
medium-sized,NA,TRBV27,TRBJ1-1,TGTGCCAGCAGTACAGGGCCCCGGGTGATCTTT,CASSTGPRVIF
many,NA,TRBV3-1,TRBJ1-1,TGTGCCAGCTCGGACAGAATTAACACTGAAGCTTTCTTT,CASSDRINTEAFF
many,TRBD1,TRBV24-1,TRBJ2-6,TGTGCCACCAGTGATTTGTCCCGACAGGGACGAGGGGCCAACGTCCTGACTTTC,CATSDLSRQGRGANVLTF
large,TRBD1,TRBV2,TRBJ2-4,TGTGCCACCAGGGACAGGGGAGTCATTCAGTACTTC,CATRDRGVIQYF
few,TRBD1,TRBV20-1,TRBJ2-4,TGCAGTGCTAGCACAGGGGTAGCCAAAAACATTCAGTACTTC,CSASTGVAKNIQYF
NA,NA,TRBV7-9,TRBJ2-7,TGTACCAGCAGTTTAGTGGGGTACTACGAGCAGTACTTC,CTSSLVGYYEQYF
medium-sized,NA,TRBV4-2,TRBJ2-1,TGTGCCAGCAGCCAAGAAGGATTCTACAATGAGCAGTTCTTC,CASSQEGFYNEQFF
many,NA,TRBV6-1,TRBJ1-1,TGTGCCAGCAGTGAACAGGGGCGATCGGATGAAGCTTTCTTT,CASSEQGRSDEAFF
few,TRBD2,TRBV3-1,TRBJ2-7,TGTGCCAGCAGCCAAGAGGCGGGGGGGCTTGTCCACGAGCAGTACTTC,CASSQEAGGLVHEQYF
NA,TRBD1,TRBV5-4,TRBJ1-4,TGTGCCAGCAGCTTACAGGGGGCGGGAACTAATGAAAAACTGTTTTTT,CASSLQGAGTNEKLFF